A single sample is the source of the 3 T cell receptor beta chains below, sequenced in a study of vaccination effects on CD4 cells after COVID-19. Measured with immunoSEQ multiplex PCR; TCRdb has only the in-frame clones, and not every one. In the table there are approximately 40,000 clones, around 75% of which are singletons. Viral peptide pools were used in the ViraFEST assay to expand antigen-specific CD4+ T cells, and sequencing came afterward. Isolation of CD4+ T cells took place after less than 12 days of culture. According to PCR results, the person was infected with SARS-CoV-2 between March and December 2020. No cognate antigen is known for these TCRs. Source: CD4+ T cells from PBMCs cultured with a peptide pool, taken before COVID-19 vaccination. The source is a human donor who had a prior SARS-CoV-2 infection.

The rearrangement links TRBV7-2 to TRBJ2-3; 11 bases are a match to TRBD2. Looked up from germline, CDR1 is SGHTA and CDR2 is FQGNSA. Losses at the gene ends were 5 bases for V and 1 base for J; bases not matched to a gene: 11. CDR3 length: 18 amino acids. The CDR3 nucleotides read TGTGCCAGCAGCCGGACCGGGACTAGCGGAGGGGGCACAGATACGCAGTATTTT. Translation gives CASSRTGTSGGGTDTQYF.

The genes are TRBV5-6 and TRBJ2-1; D call uncertain. Germline CDR1 reads SGHDT; CDR2 reads YYEEEE. This CDR3 is 14 amino acids long. Between the trimmed V and J ends, which lost 3 bases and 8 bases, there was a span of 15 bases. CDR3 DNA sequence: TGTGCCAGCAGCTCTAGACTGGATCTACATGAGCAGTTCTTC. This sequence encodes CASSSRLDLHEQFF.

This clone was seen a single time. This chain connects TRBV5-8 to TRBJ1-5; 8 nucleotides agree with TRBD1. V trimming: 3 bases; J trimming: 6 bases; junction bases outside the gene matches: 8. CDR3 length equals 15 residues. Germline V CDR1 and CDR2: SGHTS, YDEGEE. CDR3 nucleotides: TGTGCCAGCAGCTCTAGGACAGGGAGGAGTCAGCCCCAGCATTTT. Its protein is CASSSRTGRSQPQHF.